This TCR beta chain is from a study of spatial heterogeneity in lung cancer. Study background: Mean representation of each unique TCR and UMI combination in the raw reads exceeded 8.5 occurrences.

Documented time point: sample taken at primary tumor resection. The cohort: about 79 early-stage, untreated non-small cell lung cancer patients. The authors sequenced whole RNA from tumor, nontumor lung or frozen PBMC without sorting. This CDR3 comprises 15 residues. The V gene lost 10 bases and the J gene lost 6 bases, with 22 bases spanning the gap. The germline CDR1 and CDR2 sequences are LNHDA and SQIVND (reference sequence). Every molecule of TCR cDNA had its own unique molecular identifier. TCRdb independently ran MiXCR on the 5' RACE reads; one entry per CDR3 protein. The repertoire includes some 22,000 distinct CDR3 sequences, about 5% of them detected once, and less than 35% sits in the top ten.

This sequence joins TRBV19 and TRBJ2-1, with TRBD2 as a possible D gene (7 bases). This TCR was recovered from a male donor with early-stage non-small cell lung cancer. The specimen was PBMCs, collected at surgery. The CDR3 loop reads CATRGGLAASNEQFF. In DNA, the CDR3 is TGTGCCACTAGAGGGGGTCTAGCGGCTTCCAATGAGCAGTTCTTC.